This T cell receptor (beta chain) was found in a study of vaccination and CD4 T cells after COVID-19. As for the study in general: Samples taken post-COVID came a median 101 days after diagnosis, ranging from 35 to 161.

Looked up from germline, CDR1 is DFQATT and CDR2 is SNEGSKA (reference sequence). This CDR3 is built from 17 residues. V gave up 5 bases and J gave up 7 bases; unmatched junction bases: 12. This clonotype was seen only a few times. The antigen remains unidentified. Treatment: approximately 11-day PBMC culture with coronavirus spike peptide pools or control peptides (ViraFEST assay). Under the ViraFEST approach, antigen-specific T cells were expanded with peptide pools and TCRs subsequently sequenced. With the Oncomine TCR Beta short-read assay, DNA from cultured CD4+ T cells was sequenced. A single record per CDR3 protein comes from TCRdb applying MiXCR to the PCR reads. The data contain around 14,000 distinct CDR3 sequences, approximately 57% of them singletons.

This TCR derives from a human donor who had recovered from COVID-19. Specimen: CD4+ T cells from blood, cultured in vitro. The chain recombines TRBV20-1 with TRBJ1-6, with 12 bases identical to TRBD1. CDR3 bases: TGCAGTGCTCCCGCGGGGACAGGGGGCCGGATAAATTCACCCCTCCACTTT. Protein sequence: CSAPAGTGGRINSPLHF.